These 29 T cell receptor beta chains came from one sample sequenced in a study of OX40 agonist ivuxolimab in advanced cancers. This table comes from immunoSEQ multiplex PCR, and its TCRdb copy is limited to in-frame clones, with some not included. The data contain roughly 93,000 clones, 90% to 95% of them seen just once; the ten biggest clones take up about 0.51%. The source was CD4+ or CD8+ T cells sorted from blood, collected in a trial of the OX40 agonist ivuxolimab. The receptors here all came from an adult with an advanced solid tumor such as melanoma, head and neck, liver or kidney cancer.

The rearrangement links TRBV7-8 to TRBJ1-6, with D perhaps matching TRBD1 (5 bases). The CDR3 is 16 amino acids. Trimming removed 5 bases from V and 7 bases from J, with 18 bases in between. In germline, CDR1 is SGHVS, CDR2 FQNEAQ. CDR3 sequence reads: CASSLSPPGTNSPLHF. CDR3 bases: TGTGCCAGCAGCCTATCACCACCCGGGACCAATTCACCCCTCCACTTT.

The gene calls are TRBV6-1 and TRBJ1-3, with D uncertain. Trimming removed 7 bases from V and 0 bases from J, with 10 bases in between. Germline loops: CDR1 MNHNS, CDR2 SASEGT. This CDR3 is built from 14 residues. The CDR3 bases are TGTGCCAGCACCTTGGACGGCTCTGGAAACACCATATATTTT. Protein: CASTLDGSGNTIYF.

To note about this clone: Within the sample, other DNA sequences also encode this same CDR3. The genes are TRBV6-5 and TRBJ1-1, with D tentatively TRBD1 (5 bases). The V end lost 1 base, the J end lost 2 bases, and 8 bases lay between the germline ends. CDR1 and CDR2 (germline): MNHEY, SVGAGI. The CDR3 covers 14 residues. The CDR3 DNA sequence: TGTGCCAGCAGTTACTTAAGGGGAAACACTGAAGCTTTCTTT. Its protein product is CASSYLRGNTEAFF.

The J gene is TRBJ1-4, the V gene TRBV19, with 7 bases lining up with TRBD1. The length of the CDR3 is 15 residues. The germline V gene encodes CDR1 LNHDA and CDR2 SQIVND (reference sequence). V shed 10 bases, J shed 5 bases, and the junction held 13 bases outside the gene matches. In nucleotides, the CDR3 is TGTGCCACCAGTCAGGGGGGACGTTGGAATGAAAAACTGTTTTTT. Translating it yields CATSQGGRWNEKLFF.

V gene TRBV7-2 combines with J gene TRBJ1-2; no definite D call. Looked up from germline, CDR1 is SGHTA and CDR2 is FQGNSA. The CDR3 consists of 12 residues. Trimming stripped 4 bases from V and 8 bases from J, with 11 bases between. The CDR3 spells CASSSFPGGYTF. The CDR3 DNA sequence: TGTGCCAGCAGCTCTTTCCCGGGCGGCTACACCTTC.

Here the CDR3 DNA reads TGTGCCAGCAGCAAGACTAGCGGGACCACAGATACGCAGTATTTT. Translated: CASSKTSGTTDTQYF. V usage is TRBV9 and J usage is TRBJ2-3, with TRBD2 identical over 11 bases. CDR1 is SGDLS, CDR2 YYNGEE, per germline. V trimming: 4 bases; J trimming: 2 bases; junction bases outside the gene matches: 3. This CDR3 region has 15 residues. The full variable domain, its missing parts supplied by reference TRBV9 and TRBJ2-3, is DSGVTQTPKHLITATGQRVTLRCSPRSGDLSVYWYQQSLDQGLQFLIQYYNGEERAKGNILERFSAQQFPDLHSELNLSSLELGDSALYFCASSKTSGTTDTQYFGPGTRLTVL.

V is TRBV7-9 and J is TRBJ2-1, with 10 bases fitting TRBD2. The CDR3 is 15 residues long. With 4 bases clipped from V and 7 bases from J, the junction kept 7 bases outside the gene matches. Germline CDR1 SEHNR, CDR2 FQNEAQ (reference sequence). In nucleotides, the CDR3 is TGTGCCAGCAGCTCCGGACTAGCGGTTACAAATGAGCAGTTCTTC. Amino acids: CASSSGLAVTNEQFF.

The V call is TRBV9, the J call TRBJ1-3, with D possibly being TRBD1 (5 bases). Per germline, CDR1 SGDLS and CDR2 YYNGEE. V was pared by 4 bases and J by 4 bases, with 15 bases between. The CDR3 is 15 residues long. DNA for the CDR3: TGTGCCAGCAGCCCCCAGGGTATAACGGGAAACACCATATATTTT. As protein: CASSPQGITGNTIYF.

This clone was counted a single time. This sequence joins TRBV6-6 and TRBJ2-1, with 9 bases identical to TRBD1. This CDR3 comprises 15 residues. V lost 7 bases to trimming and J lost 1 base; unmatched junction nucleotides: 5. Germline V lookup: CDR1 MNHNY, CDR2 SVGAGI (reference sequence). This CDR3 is CASTTGGESYNEQFF. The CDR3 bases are TGTGCCAGCACCACAGGGGGCGAGTCCTACAATGAGCAGTTCTTC.

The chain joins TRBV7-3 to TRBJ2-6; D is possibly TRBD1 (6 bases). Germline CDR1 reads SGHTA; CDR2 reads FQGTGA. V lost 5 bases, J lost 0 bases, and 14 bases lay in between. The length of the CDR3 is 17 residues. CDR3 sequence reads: CASSPRTVSSGANVLTF. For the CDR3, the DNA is TGTGCCAGCAGCCCCCGGACAGTAAGCTCTGGGGCCAACGTCCTGACTTTC.

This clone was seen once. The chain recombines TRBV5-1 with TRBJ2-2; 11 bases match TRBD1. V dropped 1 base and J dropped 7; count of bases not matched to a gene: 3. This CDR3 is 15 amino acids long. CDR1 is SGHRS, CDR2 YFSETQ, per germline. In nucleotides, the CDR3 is TGCGCCAGCAGCTTGAGGACAGGGGGCAACGGGGAGCTGTTTTTT. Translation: CASSLRTGGNGELFF.

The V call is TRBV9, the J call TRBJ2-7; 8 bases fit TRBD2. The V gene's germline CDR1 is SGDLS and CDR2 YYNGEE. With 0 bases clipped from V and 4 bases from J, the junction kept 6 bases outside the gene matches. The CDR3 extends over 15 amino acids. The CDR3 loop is CASSVGPSGSYEQYF. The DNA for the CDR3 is TGTGCCAGCAGCGTAGGCCCCAGCGGGAGTTACGAGCAGTACTTC.

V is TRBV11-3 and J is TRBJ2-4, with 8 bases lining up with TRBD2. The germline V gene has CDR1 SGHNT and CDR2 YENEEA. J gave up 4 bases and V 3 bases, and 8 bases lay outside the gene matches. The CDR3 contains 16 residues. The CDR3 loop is CASSFQGPGGKNIQYF. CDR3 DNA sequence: TGTGCCAGCAGCTTTCAGGGGCCGGGAGGGAAAAACATTCAGTACTTC.

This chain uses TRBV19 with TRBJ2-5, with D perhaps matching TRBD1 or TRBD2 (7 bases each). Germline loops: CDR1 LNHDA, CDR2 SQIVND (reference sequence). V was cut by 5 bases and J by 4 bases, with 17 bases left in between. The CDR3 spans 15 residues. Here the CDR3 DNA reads TGTGCCAGTAGTCGACAAACAGGGGAGGGAGAGACCCAGTACTTC. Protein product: CASSRQTGEGETQYF.

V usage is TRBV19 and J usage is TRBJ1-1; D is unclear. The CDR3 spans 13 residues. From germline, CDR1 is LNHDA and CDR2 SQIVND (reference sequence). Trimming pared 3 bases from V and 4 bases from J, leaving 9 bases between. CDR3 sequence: CASSMQAGTEAFF. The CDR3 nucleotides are TGTGCCAGTAGTATGCAGGCCGGCACTGAAGCTTTCTTT.

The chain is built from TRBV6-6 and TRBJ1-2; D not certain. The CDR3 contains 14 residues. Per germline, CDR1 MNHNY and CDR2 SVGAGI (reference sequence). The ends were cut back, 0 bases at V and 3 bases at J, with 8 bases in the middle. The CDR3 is CASSYSGQHYGYTF. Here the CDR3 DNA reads TGTGCCAGCAGTTACTCAGGCCAGCACTATGGCTACACCTTC.

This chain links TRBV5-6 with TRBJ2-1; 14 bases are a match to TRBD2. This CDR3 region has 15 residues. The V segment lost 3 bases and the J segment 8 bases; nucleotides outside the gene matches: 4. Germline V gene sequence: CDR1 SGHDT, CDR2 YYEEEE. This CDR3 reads CASSSGLAGGHEQFF. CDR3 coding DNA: TGTGCCAGCAGCTCTGGACTAGCGGGAGGCCATGAGCAGTTCTTC.

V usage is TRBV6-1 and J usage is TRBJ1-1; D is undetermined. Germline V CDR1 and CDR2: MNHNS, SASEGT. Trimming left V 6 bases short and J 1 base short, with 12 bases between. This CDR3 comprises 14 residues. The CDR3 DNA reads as TGTGCCAGCAGACTCGTTCCAAGGAACACTGAAGCTTTCTTT. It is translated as CASRLVPRNTEAFF.

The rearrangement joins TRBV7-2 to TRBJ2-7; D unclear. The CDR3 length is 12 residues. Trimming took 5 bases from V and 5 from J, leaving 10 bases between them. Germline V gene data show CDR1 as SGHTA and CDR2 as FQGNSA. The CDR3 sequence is CASSRSVHEQYF. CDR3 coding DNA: TGTGCCAGCAGCCGGTCCGTCCACGAGCAGTACTTC.

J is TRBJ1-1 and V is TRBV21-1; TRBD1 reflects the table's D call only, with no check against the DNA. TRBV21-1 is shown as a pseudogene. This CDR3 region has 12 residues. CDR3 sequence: CASIPVATEAFF. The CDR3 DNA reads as TGTGCCAGCATCCCCGTGGCAACCGAAGCTTTCTTT.

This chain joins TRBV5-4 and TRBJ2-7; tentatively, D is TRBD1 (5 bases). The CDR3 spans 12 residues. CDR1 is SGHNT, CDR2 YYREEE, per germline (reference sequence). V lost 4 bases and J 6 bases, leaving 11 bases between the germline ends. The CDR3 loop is CASSRWGIEQYF. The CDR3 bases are TGTGCCAGCAGCCGGTGGGGCATCGAGCAGTACTTC.

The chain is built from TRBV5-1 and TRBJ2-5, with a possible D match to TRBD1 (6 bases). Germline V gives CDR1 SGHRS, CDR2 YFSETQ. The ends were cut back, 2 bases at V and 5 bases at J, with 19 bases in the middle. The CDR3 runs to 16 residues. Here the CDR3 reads CASSFSGTGTRETQYF. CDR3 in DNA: TGCGCCAGCAGCTTCTCCGGTACCGGGACAAGGGAGACCCAGTACTTC.

DNA for the CDR3: TGTGCCAGCAGCCACCTCAGGGGCGGGTACGACGAGCAGTACTTC. Its protein product is CASSHLRGGYDEQYF. The rearrangement links TRBV14 to TRBJ2-7, with D perhaps matching TRBD1 (6 bases). Trimming shortened V by 3 bases and J by 5 bases, and 17 bases separated the two germline ends. This CDR3 comprises 15 residues. The germline V gene has CDR1 SGHDN and CDR2 FVKESK.

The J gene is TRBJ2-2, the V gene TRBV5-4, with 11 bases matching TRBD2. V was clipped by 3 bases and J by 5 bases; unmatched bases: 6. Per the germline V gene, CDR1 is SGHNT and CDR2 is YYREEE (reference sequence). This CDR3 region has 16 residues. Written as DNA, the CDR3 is TGTGCCAGCAGCTCAGGACTAGCGGGCCGAACCGGGGAGCTGTTTTTT. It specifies CASSSGLAGRTGELFF.

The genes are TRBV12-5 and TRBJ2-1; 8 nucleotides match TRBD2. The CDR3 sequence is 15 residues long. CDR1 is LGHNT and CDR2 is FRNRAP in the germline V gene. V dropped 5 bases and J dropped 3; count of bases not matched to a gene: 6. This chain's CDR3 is CASGLQAGVYNEQFF. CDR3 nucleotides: TGTGCTAGTGGTCTCCAAGCGGGAGTCTACAATGAGCAGTTCTTC.

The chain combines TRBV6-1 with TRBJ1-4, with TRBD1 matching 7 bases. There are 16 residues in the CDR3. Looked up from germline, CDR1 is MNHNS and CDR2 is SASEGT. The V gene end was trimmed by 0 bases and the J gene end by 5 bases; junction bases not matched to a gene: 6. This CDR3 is CASSEAEDRMNEKLFF. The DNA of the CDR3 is TGTGCCAGCAGTGAAGCGGAGGACAGGATGAATGAAAAACTGTTTTTT.

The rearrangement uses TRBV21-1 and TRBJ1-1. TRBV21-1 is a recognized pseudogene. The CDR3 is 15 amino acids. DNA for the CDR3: TGTGCCAGCAGCAAACGGTGTCATATGGACACTGAAGCTTTCTTT. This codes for CASSKRCHMDTEAFF.

Here the CDR3 DNA reads TGCGCCAGCAGTGACAGGGTTAGCAATGAGCAGTTCTTC. Translated, it gives CASSDRVSNEQFF. The genes are TRBV5-1 and TRBJ2-1, with 7 bases that match TRBD1. J was trimmed by 6 bases and V by 5 bases; bases with no gene match: 5. CDR1 and CDR2 from the germline V gene are SGHRS and YFSETQ. The CDR3 is 13 amino acids.

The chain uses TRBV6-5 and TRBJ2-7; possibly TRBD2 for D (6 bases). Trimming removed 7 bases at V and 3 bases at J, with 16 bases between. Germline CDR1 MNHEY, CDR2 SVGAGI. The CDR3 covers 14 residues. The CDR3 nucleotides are TGTGCCAGCAAACTCGGCGAGGGAGGCTACGAGCAGTACTTC. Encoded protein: CASKLGEGGYEQYF.